This T cell receptor beta chain comes out of a study of vaccination and CD4 T cells after COVID-19. General observations from the study: Among convalescent patients, a median about 84% of reactive clones emerged only after vaccination.

With the Oncomine TCR Beta short-read assay, DNA from cultured CD4+ T cells was sequenced. One entry per CDR3 protein results from TCRdb running MiXCR on the PCR reads. Among some 10,000 distinct CDR3 sequences listed, 50% to 70% were seen once. A remark on this clonotype: Its antigen remains unidentified.

The treatment here: 10-day PBMC culture with coronavirus spike peptide pools or control peptides (ViraFEST assay). The receptor was derived from a human donor who had recovered from COVID-19. Sequencing was performed on CD4+ T cells from blood, cultured in vitro.

CDR3 protein: CATRDFFHGYTF. DNA of the CDR3: TGTGCCACTCGGGACTTTTTCCATGGCTACACCTTC. This chain joins TRBV6-1 and TRBJ1-2, with D maybe TRBD1 (5 bases). CDR3 length: 12 amino acids. Trimming shortened V by 10 bases and J by 6 bases, and 15 bases separated the two germline ends. Germline CDR1 MNHNS, CDR2 SASEGT.